This passage covers 16 T cell receptor beta chains from one sample sequenced in a study of cytotoxic CD8 clonotypes in ibrutinib-treated CLL. Generated by immunoSEQ multiplex PCR, the TCRdb table keeps only in-frame clones and is missing some. The table records a few hundred thousand clones, approximately 80% of them present only once. The input for sequencing was PBMCs, taken before ibrutinib treatment. The source of these receptors is a human donor with chronic lymphocytic leukemia.

This clone came up once. The chain is built from TRBV5-8 and TRBJ2-7, with a possible D match to TRBD2 (5 bases). The CDR3 totals 14 residues. The V gene lost 0 bases and the J gene lost 2 bases, with 9 bases spanning the gap. Germline V gene lookup returns CDR1 SGHTS and CDR2 YDEGEE. The DNA of the CDR3 is TGTGCCAGCAGCTTGGTCGTGGGAGCCTACGAGCAGTACTTC. This gives the protein CASSLVVGAYEQYF.

This chain connects TRBV4-2 to TRBJ2-2, with TRBD2 identical over 8 bases. Germline CDR1 reads LGHNA; CDR2 reads YNFKEQ. The junction had 3 bases not matched to a gene; V was cut back by 0 bases and J by 3 bases. This CDR3 comprises 16 residues. The CDR3 spells CASSQEGTRDTGELFF. In DNA form, the CDR3 reads TGTGCCAGCAGCCAAGAGGGGACTAGGGACACCGGGGAGCTGTTTTTT.

This clone appeared a few times. This chain joins TRBV4-3 and TRBJ2-7; D uncertain. Trimming left V 4 bases short and J 5 bases short, with 12 bases between. Germline CDR1 is LGHNA and CDR2 is YSLEER. The CDR3 covers 13 residues. The chain's CDR3 is CASSRIDGNEQYF. The CDR3 nucleotides read TGCGCCAGCAGCCGGATCGATGGTAACGAGCAGTACTTC.

The J gene is TRBJ2-2, the V gene TRBV25-1; the D is unclear. V gave up 1 base and J gave up 1 base, with 7 bases separating them. CDR3 size: 15 residues. The germline V gene has CDR1 MGHDK and CDR2 SYGVNS. The CDR3 reads CASSELARNTGELFF. CDR3 in DNA: TGTGCCAGCAGTGAATTGGCCAGGAACACCGGGGAGCTGTTTTTT.

V gene TRBV9 combines with J gene TRBJ2-1; D unclear. CDR3 length: 13 residues. CDR1 SGDLS and CDR2 YYNGEE come from the germline V gene. Trimming removed 1 base at V and 7 bases at J, with 9 bases between. The CDR3 coding sequence is TGTGCCAGCAGCGTATCCCCCCAAAATGAGCAGTTCTTC. This sequence encodes CASSVSPQNEQFF.

The CDR3 DNA sequence: TGTGCCTGCACAGGGGGCTTGTCCAAAAACATTCAGTACTTC. This encodes CACTGGLSKNIQYF. The rearrangement joins TRBV7-8 to TRBJ2-4; 9 bases match TRBD1. This CDR3 is built from 14 residues. Germline CDR1 is SGHVS and CDR2 is FQNEAQ. The junction had 7 bases not matched to a gene; V was cut back by 11 bases and J by 2 bases.

Here the CDR3 reads CASSLGPDSTNYGYTF. The CDR3 DNA sequence: TGTGCCAGCAGTTTAGGGCCCGACAGTACTAACTATGGCTACACCTTC. The rearrangement links TRBV27 to TRBJ1-2; tentatively, D is TRBD1 (5 bases). CDR1 and CDR2 (germline): MNHEY, SMNVEV (reference sequence). CDR3 length equals 16 residues. The ends were cut back, 2 bases at V and 0 bases at J, with 13 bases in the middle.

This rearrangement joins TRBV7-2 to TRBJ2-3, with 8 bases identical to TRBD2. Germline-derived CDR1 and CDR2 are SGHTA and FQGNSA. The length of the CDR3 is 15 residues. V was clipped by 2 bases and J by 2 bases; unmatched bases: 3. CDR3 sequence reads: CASSLRLAITDTQYF. Here the CDR3 DNA reads TGTGCCAGCAGCTTACGACTAGCGATCACAGATACGCAGTATTTT. Variable domain in full (rest from reference TRBV7-2 and TRBJ2-3): GAGVSQSPSNKVTEKGKDVELRCDPISGHTALYWYRQSLGQGLEFLIYFQGNSAPDKSGLPSDRFSAERTGGSVSTLTIQRTQQEDSAVYLCASSLRLAITDTQYFGPGTRLTVL.

This clone was seen only a few times. The rearrangement links TRBV14 to TRBJ2-7; 8 nucleotides match TRBD1. V lost 8 bases, J lost 6 bases, and 9 bases stayed unmatched. The CDR3 has 13 residues. Per the germline V gene, CDR1 is SGHDN and CDR2 is FVKESK. In DNA form, the CDR3 reads TGTGCCAGCCAACAGGGGGAAGGGGGCGAGCAGTACTTC. Translation: CASQQGEGGEQYF. Looking up the rest from reference TRBV14 and TRBJ2-7 gives the full variable domain: EAGVTQFPSHSVIEKGQTVTLRCDPISGHDNLYWYRRVMGKEIKFLLHFVKESKQDESGMPNNRFLAERTGGTYSTLKVQPAELEDSGVYFCASQQGEGGEQYFGPGTRLTVT.

The gene calls are TRBV7-2 and TRBJ1-5, with 7 nucleotides matching TRBD1. The V and J ends lost 2 bases and 5 bases, in that order; junction bases with no gene match: 6. The germline CDR1 and CDR2 sequences are SGHTA and FQGNSA. This CDR3 is 15 amino acids long. This chain's CDR3 is CASSLQGGRDQPQHF. The CDR3 nucleotides are TGTGCCAGCAGCTTACAGGGGGGCCGCGATCAGCCCCAGCATTTT.

V usage is TRBV27 and J usage is TRBJ2-7, with D unclear. Trimming cost V 4 bases and J 2 bases, with 3 bases left between them. Germline V CDR1 and CDR2: MNHEY, SMNVEV (reference sequence). The CDR3 extends over 11 amino acids. In DNA form, the CDR3 reads TGTGCCAGCAGTTCCCCCTACGAGCAGTACTTC. Encoded protein: CASSSPYEQYF.

The chain uses TRBV5-1 and TRBJ2-7, with TRBD2 as a possible D gene (6 bases). V lost 1 base and J lost 2, with 22 bases in between. In germline, CDR1 is SGHRS, CDR2 YFSETQ. This CDR3 spans 18 amino acids. CDR3 DNA: TGCGCCAGCAGCTTGAGTTCGTCGTGGGGAGGCCCAACCTACGAGCAGTACTTC. Its translation is CASSLSSSWGGPTYEQYF.

The chain recombines TRBV2 with TRBJ1-5; D call uncertain. This CDR3 comprises 17 residues. V lost 4 bases to trimming and J lost 4 bases, with 20 bases between them. CDR1 and CDR2 from the germline V gene are SNHLY and FYNNEI. DNA for the CDR3: TGTGCCAGCAGTGTCCAGGCCCCAAACTCTGGAAATCAGCCCCAGCATTTT. It codes for CASSVQAPNSGNQPQHF.

This chain connects TRBV30 to TRBJ1-5, with D possibly being TRBD1 (6 bases). The CDR3 contains 14 residues. V lost 2 bases and J 4 bases, leaving 12 bases between the germline ends. Per the germline V gene, CDR1 is GTSNPN and CDR2 is SVGIG (reference sequence). The CDR3 reads CAWSLGHGNQPQHF. CDR3 DNA: TGTGCCTGGAGTTTGGGACACGGAAATCAGCCCCAGCATTTT. Variable domain in full (rest from reference TRBV30 and TRBJ1-5): SQTIHQWPATLVQPVGSPLSLECTVEGTSNPNLYWYRQAAGRGLQLLFYSVGIGQISSEVPQNLSASRPQDRQFILSSKKLLLSDSGFYLCAWSLGHGNQPQHFGDGTRLSIL.

The table lists this clone with a few counts. This sequence joins TRBV5-1 and TRBJ1-2; no clear D gene. This CDR3 is 13 amino acids long. Germline CDR1 SGHRS, CDR2 YFSETQ. Trimming left V 0 bases short and J 6 bases short, with 9 bases between. The chain's CDR3 is CASSLALEHGYTF. Here the CDR3 DNA reads TGCGCCAGCAGCTTGGCCCTAGAGCATGGCTACACCTTC.

This clone was counted a few times. V gene TRBV18 combines with J gene TRBJ1-1; possibly TRBD1 for D (6 bases). The CDR3 is 15 amino acids. Germline V CDR1 and CDR2: KGHSH, LQKENI. V dropped 5 bases and J dropped 1 base, with 14 bases sitting between them. CDR3 loop: CASSLGGRGNTEAFF. The CDR3 DNA reads as TGTGCCAGCTCATTGGGAGGCAGGGGGAACACTGAAGCTTTCTTT. Variable domain in full (rest from reference TRBV18 and TRBJ1-1): NAGVMQNPRHLVRRRGQEARLRCSPMKGHSHVYWYRQLPEEGLKFMVYLQKENIIDESGMPKERFSAEFPKEGPSILRIQQVVRGDSAAYFCASSLGGRGNTEAFFGQGTRLTVV.